These 12 T cell receptor beta chains share one sample of origin, sequenced in a study of T cell changes during pregnancy in multiple sclerosis. Repertoires were generated with immunoSEQ multiplex PCR, while TCRdb's copy carries only in-frame clones and drops some. The sample yields some 29,000 clones, 75% to 95% seen once. Here the sequenced sample was CD8+ T cells from peripheral blood mononuclear cells, taken before pregnancy. These receptors all stem from a female donor with multiple sclerosis, enrolled in a pregnancy study.

The chain is built from TRBV10-3 and TRBJ2-5; maybe TRBD2 (6 bases). The CDR3 runs 14 residues. With 2 bases removed from V and 5 bases from J, the gap between germline ends came to 12 bases. CDR1 is ENHRY, CDR2 SYGVKD, per germline. CDR3: CAISEASERETQYF. The DNA for the CDR3 is TGTGCCATCAGTGAGGCTAGCGAGAGGGAGACCCAGTACTTC.

This clone was recorded only once. The chain links TRBV5-1 to TRBJ2-1; no reliable D call. Germline V CDR1 and CDR2: SGHRS, YFSETQ. This CDR3 has 15 residues. Trimming stripped 4 bases from V and 5 bases from J, with 16 bases between. The CDR3 DNA follows: TGCGCCAGCAGCCGTACCGGGTCTTTGAACAATGAGCAGTTCTTC. Protein: CASSRTGSLNNEQFF.

V gene TRBV14 combines with J gene TRBJ1-1, with 7 bases identical to TRBD1. This CDR3 has 17 amino acids. The germline gives CDR1 SGHDN, CDR2 FVKESK. V was pared by 0 bases and J by 3 bases, with 10 bases of the junction left unmatched. The CDR3 sequence is CASSQDRTGDWYTEAFF. For the CDR3, the DNA is TGTGCCAGCAGCCAAGACCGAACAGGGGATTGGTACACTGAAGCTTTCTTT.

This clone was counted only a few times. The J gene is TRBJ2-1, the V gene TRBV28, with TRBD2 matching 15 bases. CDR1 is MDHEN and CDR2 is SYDVKM in the germline V gene. The CDR3 has 16 amino acids. Unmatched junction bases numbered 6, after V lost 7 bases and J lost 5 bases. The CDR3 coding sequence is TGTGCCAGCACCTACGGGACTAGCGGGAGGAACAATGAGCAGTTCTTC. It yields the protein CASTYGTSGRNNEQFF.

The chain employs TRBV7-3 and TRBJ2-3, with TRBD1 matching 11 bases. The CDR3 is made up of 16 amino acids. Per germline, CDR1 SGHTA and CDR2 FQGTGA. V shed 5 bases and J 3 bases; nucleotides not matched to a gene: 7. The CDR3 nucleotides are TGTGCCAGCAGCCCCGACCGGGACAGGGGGACAGATACGCAGTATTTT. Translating it yields CASSPDRDRGTDTQYF.

J is TRBJ1-5 and V is TRBV2; 8 positions match TRBD1. Germline trimming cut 5 bases from V and 4 bases from J; bases unmatched to any gene: 7. Germline assignment: CDR1 SNHLY and CDR2 FYNNEI. This CDR3 contains 15 residues. CDR3 coding DNA: TGTGCCAGCAGTCCCGACAGGGGTACAAATCAGCCCCAGCATTTT. It specifies CASSPDRGTNQPQHF.

This clone came up once. This chain connects TRBV27 to TRBJ2-3; a possible D gene is TRBD1 (5 bases). The CDR3 length is 15 residues. Trimming pared 7 bases from V and 3 bases from J, leaving 17 bases between. Germline V gene data show CDR1 as MNHEY and CDR2 as SMNVEV (reference sequence). DNA of the CDR3: TGTGCCAGCACTCCACCGCCCGCAGGGACAGATACGCAGTATTTT. Protein product: CASTPPPAGTDTQYF.

This chain uses TRBV6-1 with TRBJ2-5; TRBD2 agrees at 14 bases. The length of the CDR3 is 15 residues. In germline, CDR1 is MNHNS, CDR2 SASEGT. The V segment lost 4 bases and the J segment 4 bases; nucleotides outside the gene matches: 2. This chain's CDR3 is CASSGLAGGPETQYF. The CDR3 coding sequence is TGTGCCAGCAGTGGACTAGCGGGAGGGCCAGAGACCCAGTACTTC.

The chain recombines TRBV2 with TRBJ1-1; 7 bases line up with TRBD1. Germline-derived CDR1 and CDR2 are SNHLY and FYNNEI. With V trimmed by 6 bases and J by 2 bases, 12 bases remained unmatched. The CDR3 sequence is 16 residues long. Here the CDR3 DNA reads TGTGCCAGCAGCGAGGGACAGTTCACGGTCAACACTGAAGCTTTCTTT. This encodes CASSEGQFTVNTEAFF.

In its sample, this clone was seen once. The V and J genes are TRBV6-5 and TRBJ1-1; 7 bases map to TRBD1. V lost 4 bases to trimming and J lost 3 bases; unmatched junction nucleotides: 11. Germline CDR1 MNHEY, CDR2 SVGAGI. The CDR3 totals 16 residues. Here the CDR3 reads CASSSRRQGVYTEAFF. CDR3 nucleotide sequence: TGTGCCAGCAGTTCTCGACGACAGGGTGTTTACACTGAAGCTTTCTTT.

V is TRBV4-1 and J is TRBJ1-1, with TRBD1 identical over 10 bases. The V and J ends lost 6 bases and 1 base, in that order; junction bases with no gene match: 5. The germline V gene has CDR1 MGHRA and CDR2 YSYEKL. The CDR3 has 15 amino acids. The chain's CDR3 is CASSHRTGGNTEAFF. The CDR3 DNA is TGCGCCAGCAGTCACCGGACAGGGGGGAACACTGAAGCTTTCTTT.

The rearrangement links TRBV4-1 to TRBJ2-7; 7 positions agree with TRBD1. Germline CDR1 and CDR2: MGHRA and YSYEKL. V lost 5 bases to trimming and J lost 3 bases; unmatched junction nucleotides: 7. The CDR3 covers 14 residues. CDR3 bases: TGCGCCAGCAGCGAAGGGGACAGCTTCTACGAGCAGTACTTC. Protein: CASSEGDSFYEQYF.